This T cell receptor (beta chain) was identified during a study of blood T cell repertoires in COVID-19. As for the study in general: The cDNA or gDNA used as material had been derived from T cells, B-cell-depleted T cells, or PBMCs.

TCRdb's copy holds only in-frame clones and misses some; the assay was immunoSEQ multiplex PCR. The sample shows tens of thousands of clones, 60% to 85% of them seen only once. The CDR3 runs to 17 residues. V shed 3 bases and J shed 0 bases, with 16 bases lying between them. The germline V gene has CDR1 SGDLS and CDR2 YYNGEE. The origin of this receptor is a man in his thirties or forties with COVID-19, enrolled during active disease. The chain is built from TRBV9 and TRBJ2-1; D may be TRBD1 (6 bases). Sequences were obtained from peripheral blood. The CDR3 sequence is CASSALTKGVSYNEQFF. CDR3 sequence (DNA): TGTGCCAGCAGCGCCCTGACAAAGGGGGTCTCCTACAATGAGCAGTTCTTC.